The 7 T cell receptor beta chains given below trace back to one sample, sequenced in a study of control samples from healthy donors and cancer patients. The data were produced by immunoSEQ multiplex PCR, yet TCRdb's version contains in-frame clones alone and is incomplete. The sample has 160,000 or so clones; around nine tenths are singletons. Sequencing was done on a sample of blood. The receptors shown here come from a woman in her 30s in good health.

The chain employs TRBV5-1 and TRBJ2-7; D tentatively fits TRBD1 or TRBD2 (6 bases each). The CDR3 has 13 amino acids. Germline CDR1 SGHRS, CDR2 YFSETQ. The V end lost 1 base, the J end lost 4 bases, and 9 bases lay between the germline ends. CDR3 sequence: CASSLRGDYEQYF. CDR3 DNA: TGCGCCAGCAGCTTGAGGGGGGATTACGAGCAGTACTTC.

J is TRBJ2-7 and V is TRBV6-1, with TRBD2 matching 7 bases. This CDR3 is 14 amino acids long. The V and J ends lost 1 base and 3 bases, in that order; junction bases with no gene match: 3. The V gene's germline CDR1 is MNHNS and CDR2 SASEGT. CDR3 sequence: CASSEGGGYYEQYF. The CDR3 DNA sequence: TGTGCCAGCAGTGAAGGGGGGGGTTACTACGAGCAGTACTTC.

This clone was seen a handful of times. The chain employs TRBV2 and TRBJ2-1; 8 bases agree with TRBD2. The germline V gene encodes CDR1 SNHLY and CDR2 FYNNEI. Losses at the gene ends were 0 bases for V and 4 bases for J; bases not matched to a gene: 2. This CDR3 contains 15 residues. Written as DNA, the CDR3 is TGTGCCAGCAGTGAAGCGGGACTAGGGTACAATGAGCAGTTCTTC. Translated, it gives CASSEAGLGYNEQFF.

The rearrangement uses TRBV4-2 and TRBJ2-7; 9 positions match TRBD2. CDR3 size: 15 residues. Trimming at V came to 1 base and at J to 4 bases, leaving 5 bases not matched to a gene. In germline, CDR1 is LGHNA, CDR2 YNFKEQ. The CDR3 here is CASSQVWREGYEQYF. The CDR3 region has the DNA TGTGCCAGCAGCCAAGTTTGGCGGGAGGGTTACGAGCAGTACTTC.

This clone turned up a few times. This sequence joins TRBV28 and TRBJ1-2; D call uncertain. V was shortened by 8 bases and J by 4 bases, with 11 bases between the two germline ends. The CDR3 spans 12 residues. Germline V gene lookup returns CDR1 MDHEN and CDR2 SYDVKM. DNA for the CDR3: TGTGCCAGCTTAACGGGAGGCTATGGCTACACCTTC. Residues: CASLTGGYGYTF.

The chain uses TRBV4-1 and TRBJ1-4, with D perhaps TRBD1 (5 bases). CDR1 MGHRA and CDR2 YSYEKL come from the germline V gene. Trimming left V 5 bases short and J 8 bases short, with 18 bases between. The CDR3 is 15 amino acids. The CDR3 region is CASSTHGARREKLFF. CDR3 coding DNA: TGCGCCAGCAGCACCCATGGGGCTAGAAGGGAAAAACTGTTTTTT.

CDR3 protein: CASSKARGLVVDEQFF. The CDR3 DNA reads as TGTGCCAGCAGCAAAGCGAGAGGACTAGTTGTCGATGAGCAGTTCTTC. The chain has TRBV21-1 and TRBJ2-1; TRBD2, the table's D call, lacks a check against the DNA. TRBV21-1 is assigned pseudogene status. The CDR3 is made up of 16 amino acids.